This T cell receptor (beta chain) was captured in a study of cytomegalovirus exposure and HLA in healthy donors. Whole-study results and caveats: Later work found that TCR association rates differed between HLA loci; DRB1 had the most and HLA-C the fewest. In a later analysis, TCR beta V- and J-gene trimming showed a link to a missense DCLRE1C variant. The study labeled under 200 TCR beta chains cytomegalovirus-associated.

Germline loops: CDR1 GTSNPN, CDR2 SVGIG (reference sequence). This CDR3 has 13 residues. Trimming took off 4 bases at V and 4 bases at J, with 13 bases between the two ends. On this clone: The antigen is undetermined.

The PCR was carried out with 60 Vbeta primers and 13 Jbeta primers. Assay: immunoSEQ multiplex PCR; the TCRdb copy retains only in-frame clones and omits some. The data show over 100,000 clones, approximately 79% seen once. Sequencing was done on a sample of PBMCs. The source of this sequence is a male donor in good health and CMV-seronegative. The chain uses TRBV30 and TRBJ1-1, with D perhaps matching TRBD1 (6 bases). The CDR3 DNA follows: TGTGCCTGGACAGGGGACATGAGCACTGAAGCTTTCTTT. It translates to CAWTGDMSTEAFF.